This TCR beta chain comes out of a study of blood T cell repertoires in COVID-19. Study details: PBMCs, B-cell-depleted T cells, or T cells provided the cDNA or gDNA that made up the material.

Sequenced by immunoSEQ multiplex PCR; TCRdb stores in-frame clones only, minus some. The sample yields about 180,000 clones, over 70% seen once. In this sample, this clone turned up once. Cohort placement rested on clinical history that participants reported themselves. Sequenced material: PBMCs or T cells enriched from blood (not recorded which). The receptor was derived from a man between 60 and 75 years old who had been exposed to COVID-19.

This chain's CDR3 is CASSPSTSSYEQYF. Written as DNA, the CDR3 is TGTGCCAGCAGCCCATCAACAAGTTCCTACGAGCAGTACTTC. This chain uses TRBV7-9 with TRBJ2-7; no clear D. There are 14 residues in the CDR3. Germline V gene data show CDR1 as SEHNR and CDR2 as FQNEAQ (reference sequence). V was pared by 5 bases and J by 1 base, with 12 bases between.